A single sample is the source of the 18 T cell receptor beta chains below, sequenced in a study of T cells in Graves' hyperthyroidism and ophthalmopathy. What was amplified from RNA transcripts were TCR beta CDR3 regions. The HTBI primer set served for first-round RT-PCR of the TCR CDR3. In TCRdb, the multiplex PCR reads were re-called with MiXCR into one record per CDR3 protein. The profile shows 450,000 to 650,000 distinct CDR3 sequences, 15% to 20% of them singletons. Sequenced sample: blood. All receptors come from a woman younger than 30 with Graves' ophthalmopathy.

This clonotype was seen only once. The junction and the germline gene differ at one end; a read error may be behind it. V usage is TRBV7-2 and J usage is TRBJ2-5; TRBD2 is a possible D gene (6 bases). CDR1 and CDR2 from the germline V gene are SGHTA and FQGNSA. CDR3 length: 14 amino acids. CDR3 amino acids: CASSHRLDGETQYF. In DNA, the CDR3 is TGCGCCAGCAGCCACCGACTAGACGGAGAGACCCAGTACTTC.

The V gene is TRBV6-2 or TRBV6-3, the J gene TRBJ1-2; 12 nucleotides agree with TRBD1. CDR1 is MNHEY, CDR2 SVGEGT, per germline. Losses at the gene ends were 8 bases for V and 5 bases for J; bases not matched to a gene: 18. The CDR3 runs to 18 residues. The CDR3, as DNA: TGTGCCAGCCAAGGGTCCCCGGGACAGGGGGCAGGGGGTTATGGCTACACCTTC. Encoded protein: CASQGSPGQGAGGYGYTF.

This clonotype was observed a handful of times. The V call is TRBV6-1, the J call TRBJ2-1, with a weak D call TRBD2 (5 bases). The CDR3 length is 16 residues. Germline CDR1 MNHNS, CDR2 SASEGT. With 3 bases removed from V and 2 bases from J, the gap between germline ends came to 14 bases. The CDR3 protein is CASSEFRAATYNEQFF. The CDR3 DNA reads TGTGCCAGCAGTGAGTTCCGAGCGGCAACCTACAATGAGCAGTTCTTC.

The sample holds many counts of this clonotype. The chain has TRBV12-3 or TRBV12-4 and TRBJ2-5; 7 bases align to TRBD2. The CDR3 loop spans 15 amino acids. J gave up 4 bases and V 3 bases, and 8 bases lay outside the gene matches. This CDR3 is CASSFGGSGGETQYF. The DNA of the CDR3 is TGTGCCAGCAGTTTCGGCGGGAGCGGCGGAGAGACCCAGTACTTC.

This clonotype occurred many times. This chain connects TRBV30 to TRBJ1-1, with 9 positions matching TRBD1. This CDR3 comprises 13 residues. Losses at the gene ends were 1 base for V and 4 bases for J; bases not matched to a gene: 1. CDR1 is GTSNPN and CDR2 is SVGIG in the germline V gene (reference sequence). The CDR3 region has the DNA TGTGCCTGGAGTGGGGACAGGGTCACTGAAGCTTTCTTT. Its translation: CAWSGDRVTEAFF.

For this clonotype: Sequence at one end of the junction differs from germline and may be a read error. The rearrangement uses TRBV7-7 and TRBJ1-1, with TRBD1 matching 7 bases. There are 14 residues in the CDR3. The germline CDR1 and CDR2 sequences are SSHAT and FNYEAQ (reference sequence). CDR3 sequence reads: CASSLEDRRNEAFF. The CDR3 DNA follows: TGTGCTAGCAGCTTAGAGGACAGGAGAAATGAAGCTTTCTTT.

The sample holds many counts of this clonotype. The CDR3 is CSLPLAGRYEQYF. CDR3 in DNA: TGCAGTCTCCCCCTAGCGGGAAGATACGAGCAGTACTTC. This chain links TRBV20-1 with TRBJ2-7, with 9 bases matching TRBD2. The germline gives CDR1 DFQATT, CDR2 SNEGSKA (reference sequence). The length of the CDR3 is 13 residues. V was pared by 8 bases and J by 4 bases, with 9 bases of the junction left unmatched.

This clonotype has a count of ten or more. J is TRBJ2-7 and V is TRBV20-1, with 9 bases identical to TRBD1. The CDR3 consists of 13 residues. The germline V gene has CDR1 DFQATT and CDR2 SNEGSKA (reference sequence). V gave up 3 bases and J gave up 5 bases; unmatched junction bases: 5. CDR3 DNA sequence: TGCAGTGCTAGGAGAGGGACAGGGAACGAGCAGTACTTC. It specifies CSARRGTGNEQYF.

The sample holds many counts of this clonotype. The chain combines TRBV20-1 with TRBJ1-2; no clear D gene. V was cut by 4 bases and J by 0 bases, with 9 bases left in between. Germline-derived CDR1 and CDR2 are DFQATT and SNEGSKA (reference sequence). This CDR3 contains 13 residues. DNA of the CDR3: TGCAGTGCTAACCGGCAGGCTAACTATGGCTACACCTTC. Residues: CSANRQANYGYTF.

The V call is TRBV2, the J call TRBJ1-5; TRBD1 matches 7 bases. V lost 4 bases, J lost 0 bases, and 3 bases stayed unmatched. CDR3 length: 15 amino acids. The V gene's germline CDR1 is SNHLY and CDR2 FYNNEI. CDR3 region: CASSAGTASNQPQHF. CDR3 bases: TGTGCCAGCAGTGCTGGGACAGCTAGCAATCAGCCCCAGCATTTT.

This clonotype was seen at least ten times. CDR3 residues: CSASPGLAGGEQFF. CDR3 DNA sequence: TGCAGTGCTAGTCCGGGGCTAGCGGGAGGCGAGCAGTTCTTC. The rearrangement joins TRBV20-1 to TRBJ2-1; 11 positions match TRBD2. CDR1 is DFQATT and CDR2 is SNEGSKA in the germline V gene (reference sequence). After removal of 3 bases from V and 10 bases from J, the junction contained 8 bases not matched to a gene. This CDR3 region has 14 residues.

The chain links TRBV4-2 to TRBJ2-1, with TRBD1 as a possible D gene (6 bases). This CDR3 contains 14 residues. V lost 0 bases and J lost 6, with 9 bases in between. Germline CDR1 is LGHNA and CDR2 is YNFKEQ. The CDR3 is CASSQEVRGNEQFF. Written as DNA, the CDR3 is TGTGCCAGCAGCCAAGAAGTCAGGGGCAATGAGCAGTTCTTC.

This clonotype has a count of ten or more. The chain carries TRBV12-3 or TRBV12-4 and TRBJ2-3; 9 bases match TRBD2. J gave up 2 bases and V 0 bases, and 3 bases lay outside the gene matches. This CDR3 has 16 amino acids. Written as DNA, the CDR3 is TGTGCCAGCAGTTTAGCGGCTAGCGGGATCACAGATACGCAGTATTTT. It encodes CASSLAASGITDTQYF.

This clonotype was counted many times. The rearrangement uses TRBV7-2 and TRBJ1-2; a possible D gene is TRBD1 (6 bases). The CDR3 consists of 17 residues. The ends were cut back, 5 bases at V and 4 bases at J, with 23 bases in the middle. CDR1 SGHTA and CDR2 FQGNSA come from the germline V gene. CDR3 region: CASSPERGNSELYGYTF. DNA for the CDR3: TGTGCCAGCAGCCCAGAAAGGGGGAATTCAGAGCTCTATGGCTACACCTTC.

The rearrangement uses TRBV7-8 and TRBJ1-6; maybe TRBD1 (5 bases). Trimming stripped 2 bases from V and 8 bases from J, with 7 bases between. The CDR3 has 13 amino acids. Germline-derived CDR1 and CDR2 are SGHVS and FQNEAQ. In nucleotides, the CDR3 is TGTGCCAGCAGCTTATGGGGGGATTCACCCCTCCACTTT. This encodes CASSLWGDSPLHF.

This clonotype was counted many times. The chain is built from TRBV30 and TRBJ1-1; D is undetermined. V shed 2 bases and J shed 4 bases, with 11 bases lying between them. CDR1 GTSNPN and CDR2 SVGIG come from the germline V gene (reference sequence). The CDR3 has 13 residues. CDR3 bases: TGTGCCTGGAGTCTTTGGGTCGGCACTGAAGCTTTCTTT. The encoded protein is CAWSLWVGTEAFF.

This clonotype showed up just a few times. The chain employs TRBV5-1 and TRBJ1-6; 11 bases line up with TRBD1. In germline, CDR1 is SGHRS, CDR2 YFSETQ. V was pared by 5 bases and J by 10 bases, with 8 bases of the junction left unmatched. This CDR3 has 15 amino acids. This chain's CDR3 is CASRSGTGGSSPLHF. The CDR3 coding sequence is TGCGCCAGCAGGTCCGGGACAGGGGGAAGCTCACCCCTCCACTTT.

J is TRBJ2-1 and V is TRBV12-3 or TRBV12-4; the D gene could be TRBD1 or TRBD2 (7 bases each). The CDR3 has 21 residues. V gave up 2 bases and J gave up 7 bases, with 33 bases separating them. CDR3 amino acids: CASSLRVGRGLLVGARNEQFF. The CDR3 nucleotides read TGTGCCAGCAGTTTAAGAGTAGGGAGGGGGCTACTAGTCGGGGCTAGGAATGAGCAGTTCTTC.